The clone carrying this TCR beta chain was seen once. The data stem from a study of blood T cell repertoires in COVID-19. Study information: There were acute and convalescent COVID-19 samples, and they came from the United States, Italy and Spain. In each case, the material was cDNA or gDNA derived from T cells, B-cell-depleted T cells, or PBMCs.

Germline V gene sequence: CDR1 PRHDT, CDR2 FYEKMQ (reference sequence). V was pared by 5 bases and J by 3 bases, with 7 bases of the junction left unmatched. This CDR3 spans 15 amino acids. How the authors handled the data: Reference gene primer amplification in the assay estimated nucleated cell counts. Clones were sequenced by immunoSEQ multiplex PCR, and TCRdb holds only the in-frame ones, with some missing. From that table come the V and J calls and clone size; the DNA was used to work out D and trimming. Of about 260,000 clones in the sample, 87% were seen once. Sample: peripheral blood. The source of this sequence is a woman aged 40 to 50 who had recovered from COVID-19. This chain joins TRBV13 and TRBJ1-2, with 9 bases aligning to TRBD1. The CDR3 DNA sequence: TGTGCCAGCAGCCCTGGACAGGGGATGTACTATGGCTACACCTTC. It translates to CASSPGQGMYYGYTF.